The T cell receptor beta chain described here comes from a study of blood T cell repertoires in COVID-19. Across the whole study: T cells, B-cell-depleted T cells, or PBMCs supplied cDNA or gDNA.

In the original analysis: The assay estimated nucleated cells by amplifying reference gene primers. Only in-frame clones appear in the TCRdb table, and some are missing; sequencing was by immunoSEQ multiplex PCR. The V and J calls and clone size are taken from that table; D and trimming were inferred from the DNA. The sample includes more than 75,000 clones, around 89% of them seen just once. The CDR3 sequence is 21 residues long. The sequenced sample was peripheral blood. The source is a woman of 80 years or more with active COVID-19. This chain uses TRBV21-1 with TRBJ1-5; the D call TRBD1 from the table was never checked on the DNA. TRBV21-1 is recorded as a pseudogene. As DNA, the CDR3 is TGTGCCAGCAGCAAAGGCTCCCCACACGACAGGTCCAGCCTGTCCGATCAGCCCCAGCATTTT. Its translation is CASSKGSPHDRSSLSDQPQHF.